This T cell receptor (beta chain) is drawn from a study of blood T cell repertoires in COVID-19. Study summary: Whether acute or convalescent, the COVID-19 samples came from the United States, Italy and Spain. The cDNA or gDNA used as material had been derived from T cells, B-cell-depleted T cells, or PBMCs.

CDR3 length: 14 residues. The germline V gene has CDR1 SGHDT and CDR2 YYEEEE. V lost 0 bases to trimming and J lost 0 bases, with 7 bases between them. Original analysis: For nucleated cells, counts were estimated from reference gene primer amplification. Only in-frame clones appear in the TCRdb table, and some are missing; sequencing was by immunoSEQ multiplex PCR. The V and J calls and clone size are taken from that table; D and trimming were inferred from the DNA. This sample has fewer than 200,000 clones, with over 75% found just once. This clonotype was obtained from a man aged 60 to 75 who had recovered from COVID-19. Material for sequencing was peripheral blood. The rearrangement joins TRBV5-6 to TRBJ2-7, with D unclear. CDR3 sequence reads: CASSLGGNSYEQYF. The CDR3 DNA reads TGTGCCAGCAGCTTGGGAGGTAACTCCTACGAGCAGTACTTC.